Presented here are 11 T cell receptor beta chains from one specimen sequenced in a study of cytomegalovirus exposure and HLA in healthy donors. Measured with immunoSEQ multiplex PCR; TCRdb has only the in-frame clones, and not every one. The sample lists 70,000 to 75,000 clones, over 90% occurring once. The sample taken for sequencing was PBMCs. These TCRs come from a young woman in good health and CMV-seropositive.

The V gene is TRBV6-1, the J gene TRBJ2-3, with D tentatively TRBD2 (5 bases). Trimming pared 0 bases from V and 6 bases from J, leaving 16 bases between. There are 16 residues in the CDR3. The germline gives CDR1 MNHNS, CDR2 SASEGT. In DNA form, the CDR3 reads TGTGCCAGCAGTGAAGCGATTGGGAGTTCCGCGGATACGCAGTATTTT. Translated: CASSEAIGSSADTQYF.

V and J are TRBV15 and TRBJ2-7, with a possible D match to TRBD1 (5 bases). Germline V gene sequence: CDR1 LNHNV, CDR2 YYDKDF (reference sequence). The CDR3 length is 17 residues. The V end was cut by 0 bases, the J end by 0 bases, with 15 bases between. The CDR3 sequence: CATSRDYETVNSYEQYF. DNA for the CDR3: TGTGCCACCAGCAGAGATTATGAGACAGTGAACTCCTACGAGCAGTACTTC.

The chain employs TRBV28 and TRBJ2-7, with D possibly being TRBD1 (5 bases). V shed 3 bases and J shed 0 bases, with 9 bases lying between them. CDR1 is MDHEN and CDR2 is SYDVKM in the germline V gene. The CDR3 loop spans 14 amino acids. The CDR3 DNA follows: TGTGCCAGCAGTTTGCACAGGTTCTCCTACGAGCAGTACTTC. Translated, it gives CASSLHRFSYEQYF.

The chain couples TRBV27 to TRBJ1-6; no clear D. The CDR3 runs to 14 residues. Germline values: CDR1 MNHEY, CDR2 SMNVEV (reference sequence). The V end was cut by 6 bases, the J end by 4 bases, with 10 bases between. The CDR3 nucleotides read TGTGCCAGCAGAAAGCAGGCGTATAATTCACCCCTCCACTTT. Its translation is CASRKQAYNSPLHF.

The chain employs TRBV28 and TRBJ1-3; TRBD1 matches at 7 bases. Trimming removed 5 bases from V and 4 bases from J; junction bases left unmatched: 11. Germline V gene data show CDR1 as MDHEN and CDR2 as SYDVKM. The CDR3 has 16 amino acids. CDR3 sequence (DNA): TGTGCCAGCAGTCCAAATAGACAGGGCCCAGGAAACACCATATATTTT. Residues: CASSPNRQGPGNTIYF. The whole variable domain, remainder taken from reference TRBV28 and TRBJ1-3, is DVKVTQSSRYLVKRTGEKVFLECVQDMDHENMFWYRQDPGLGLRLIYFSYDVKMKEKGDIPEGYSVSREKKERFSLILESASTNQTSMYLCASSPNRQGPGNTIYFGEGSWLTVV.

The gene calls are TRBV6-4 and TRBJ2-1, with D uncertain. Germline CDR1 MRHNA, CDR2 SNTAGT. V lost 4 bases and J 0 bases, leaving 16 bases between the germline ends. CDR3 length equals 17 residues. The CDR3 loop reads CASSAQSHINSYNEQFF. For the CDR3, the DNA is TGTGCCAGCAGTGCCCAATCACATATTAACTCCTACAATGAGCAGTTCTTC.

The chain carries TRBV5-4 and TRBJ2-2; 11 bases fit TRBD2. Germline values: CDR1 SGHNT, CDR2 YYREEE (reference sequence). Trimming took 5 bases from V and 2 from J; bases not matched to a gene: 8. The CDR3 length is 17 residues. The CDR3 here is CASRSGTSGPNTGELFF. The CDR3 DNA follows: TGTGCCAGCAGGTCCGGGACTAGCGGCCCAAACACCGGGGAGCTGTTTTTT.

The sample holds one count of this clone. The rearrangement joins TRBV28 to TRBJ1-2; 8 nucleotides match TRBD1. The CDR3 runs 13 residues. In germline, CDR1 is MDHEN, CDR2 SYDVKM. V dropped 7 bases and J dropped 6; count of bases not matched to a gene: 7. The CDR3 region has the DNA TGTGCCAGCACCGGGACAGGTCCCCATGGCTACACCTTC. Its protein product is CASTGTGPHGYTF.

The rearrangement links TRBV18 to TRBJ1-5, with TRBD1 matching 8 bases. The CDR3 runs 15 residues. Germline assignment: CDR1 KGHSH and CDR2 LQKENI. The V gene end was trimmed by 3 bases and the J gene end by 5 bases; junction bases not matched to a gene: 6. CDR3 sequence: CASSPQGQGYQPQHF. The CDR3 nucleotides read TGTGCCAGCTCACCGCAAGGACAGGGCTATCAGCCCCAGCATTTT.

This chain uses TRBV19 with TRBJ2-7; the match to TRBD2 covers 7 bases. V lost 3 bases, J lost 7 bases, and 6 bases stayed unmatched. This CDR3 contains 13 residues. Germline CDR1 LNHDA, CDR2 SQIVND (reference sequence). CDR3 nucleotide sequence: TGTGCCAGTAGTATGGCCCCGGGGGGAGAGCAGTACTTC. Translation gives CASSMAPGGEQYF.

This chain connects TRBV7-3 to TRBJ2-5, with D possibly being TRBD2 (5 bases). The length of the CDR3 is 13 residues. The V gene's germline CDR1 is SGHTA and CDR2 FQGTGA. Trimming took off 4 bases at V and 2 bases at J, with 8 bases between the two ends. The DNA for the CDR3 is TGTGCCAGCAGCTACCGGACTCAAGAGACCCAGTACTTC. Translation gives CASSYRTQETQYF.